This TCR beta chain was sequenced for a study of blood T cell repertoires in COVID-19. Study at large: Samples of COVID-19 (acute and convalescent) were obtained from the United States, Italy and Spain.

TCRdb's copy holds only in-frame clones and misses some; the assay was immunoSEQ multiplex PCR. The table lists hundreds of thousands of clones, about 80% of them singletons. Germline CDR1 SGHRS, CDR2 YFSETQ. The V segment lost 4 bases and the J segment 6 bases; nucleotides outside the gene matches: 12. The CDR3 is 16 amino acids. The sequence came from a woman aged 80 or over with acute or convalescent COVID-19. V gene TRBV5-1 combines with J gene TRBJ1-3; 8 nucleotides line up with TRBD1. The sample taken for sequencing was peripheral blood. CDR3 sequence (DNA): TGCGCCAGCAGCAGAGGGACAGGAGTAATCAAAAACACCATATATTTT. This gives the protein CASSRGTGVIKNTIYF. The variable domain in full, with the rest retrieved from reference TRBV5-1 and TRBJ1-3, is KAGVTQTPRYLIKTRGQQVTLSCSPISGHRSVSWYQQTPGQGLQFLFEYFSETQRNKGNFPGRFSGRQFSNSRSEMNVSTLELGDSALYLCASSRGTGVIKNTIYFGEGSWLTVV.